This TCR beta chain came from a study of breast tumors, draining lymph nodes, adjacent tissues. In germline, CDR1 is SGHTA, CDR2 FQGNSA. Trimming shortened V by 4 bases and J by 6 bases, and 7 bases separated the two germline ends. CDR3 length equals 11 residues. In TCRdb, the multiplex PCR reads were re-called with MiXCR into one record per CDR3 protein. The sample includes over 100,000 distinct CDR3 sequences, about a fifth of them seen just once. The sample holds many counts of this clonotype. The lymph nodes were axillary draining lymph nodes from breast cancer patients. Sequencing was done on a sample of axillary lymph node tissue. The clonotype comes from a female donor with breast cancer. Some clones in this sample may be carry-over from other donors' samples. This chain connects TRBV7-2 to TRBJ2-7, with D possibly called TRBD1 or TRBD2 (5 bases each). The CDR3 DNA is TGTGCCAGCAGCTCAGGGACCGAGCAGTACTTC. Its translation is CASSSGTEQYF.